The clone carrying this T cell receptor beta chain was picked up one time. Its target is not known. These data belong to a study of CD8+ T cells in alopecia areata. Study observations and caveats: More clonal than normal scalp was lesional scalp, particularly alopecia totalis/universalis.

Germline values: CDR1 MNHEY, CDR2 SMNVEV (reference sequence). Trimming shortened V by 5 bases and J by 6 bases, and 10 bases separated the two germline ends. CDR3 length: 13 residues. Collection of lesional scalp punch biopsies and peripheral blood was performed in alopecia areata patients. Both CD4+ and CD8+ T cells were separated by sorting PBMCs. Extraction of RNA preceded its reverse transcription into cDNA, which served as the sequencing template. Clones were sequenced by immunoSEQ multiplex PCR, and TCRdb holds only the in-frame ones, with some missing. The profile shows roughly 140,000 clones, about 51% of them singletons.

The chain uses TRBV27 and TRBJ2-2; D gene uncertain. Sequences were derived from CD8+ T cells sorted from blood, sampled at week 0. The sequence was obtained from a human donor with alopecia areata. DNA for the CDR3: TGTGCCAGCAGTCCCTACTTGTCCGGGGAGCTGTTTTTT. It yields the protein CASSPYLSGELFF.